These 30 T cell receptor beta chains were sequenced from one sample in a study of immune heterogeneity within non-small cell lung tumors. Template was bulk tumor genomic DNA, roughly 580 ng per sample. In surgery, several biopsies were collected from each primary tumor at widely spaced sites. Patients underwent curative surgery for non-small cell lung cancer (untreated and newly diagnosed). Amplification of TCR beta CDR3 was performed by multiplex PCR with 32 V and 13 J primers. TCRdb fed the multiplex PCR reads into MiXCR, producing one record per CDR3 protein. The sample records about 21,000 distinct CDR3 sequences, 25% to 30% being singletons. The specimen sequenced was lung tumor tissue. The receptor source for this set is a man aged 35-49 years with non-small cell lung cancer.

The chain is built from TRBV14 and TRBJ2-5; D perhaps matches TRBD1 (6 bases). Trimming took off 4 bases at V and 5 bases at J, with 14 bases between the two ends. Germline-derived CDR1 and CDR2 are SGHDN and FVKESK. This CDR3 is built from 14 residues. CDR3 bases: TGTGCCAGCAGCCGAGGACAGTTGAGGGAGACCCAGTACTTC. Protein sequence: CASSRGQLRETQYF.

This clonotype came up a few times. The chain joins TRBV16 to TRBJ2-5; D gene unclear. V lost 4 bases and J lost 1, with 7 bases in between. The length of the CDR3 is 13 residues. Germline V gives CDR1 KGHSY, CDR2 FQNENV. The CDR3 coding sequence is TGTGCCAGCAGCCGGACGGCCCAAGAGACCCAGTACTTC. It yields the protein CASSRTAQETQYF.

This clonotype was seen more than once but under ten times. The gene calls are TRBV20-1 and TRBJ2-5, with 10 nucleotides matching TRBD2. The ends lost 2 bases at V and 4 bases at J; junction bases unmatched: 10. This CDR3 has 16 residues. Per the germline V gene, CDR1 is DFQATT and CDR2 is SNEGSKA (reference sequence). Written as DNA, the CDR3 is TGCAGTGCTAGAAGGTCTAGCGGGAGCCCGGGAGAGACCCAGTACTTC. This translates into CSARRSSGSPGETQYF.

CDR3 bases: TGTGCCAGCAGTCGTGGACAGGGGAACACCGGGGAGCTGTTTTTT. Translation gives CASSRGQGNTGELFF. The chain has TRBV6-1 and TRBJ2-2; 8 positions match TRBD1. The V segment lost 5 bases and the J segment 1 base; nucleotides outside the gene matches: 3. Germline lookup yields CDR1 MNHNS and CDR2 SASEGT. This CDR3 has 15 amino acids.

Comment on this clonotype: One base away lies a much larger clone, so this may be a sequencing read error. The chain links TRBV5-1 to TRBJ2-7, with a possible D match to TRBD2 (6 bases). The CDR3 sequence is 15 residues long. Germline values: CDR1 SGHRS, CDR2 YFSETQ. Written as DNA, the CDR3 is TGCGCCAGCTGCTTGGACGAAGCGGGCTCCTACGAGCAGTACTTC. Its translation is CASCLDEAGSYEQYF.

This clonotype was counted a few times. CDR3 sequence reads: CASSLNPGQSTYEQYF. For the CDR3, the DNA is TGTGCCAGCAGCCTCAACCCGGGACAGTCGACATACGAGCAGTACTTC. This chain connects TRBV11-2 to TRBJ2-7; 7 positions agree with TRBD1. Looked up from germline, CDR1 is SGHAT and CDR2 is FQNNGV. Trimming took 5 bases from V and 4 from J; bases not matched to a gene: 14. This CDR3 has 16 residues.

This clonotype counts as medium-sized. V usage is TRBV11-2 and J usage is TRBJ2-7; D not resolved. Trimming shortened V by 11 bases and J by 4 bases, and 15 bases separated the two germline ends. Germline V lookup: CDR1 SGHAT, CDR2 FQNNGV. The CDR3 is 12 amino acids. CDR3 region: CAVVDRRYEQYF. CDR3 nucleotides: TGTGCCGTCGTTGACCGTCGGTACGAGCAGTACTTC.

At least ten counts were recorded for this clonotype. The V and J genes are TRBV2 and TRBJ2-1, with TRBD1 matching 10 bases. Germline assignment: CDR1 SNHLY and CDR2 FYNNEI. This CDR3 region has 17 residues. The V and J ends lost 11 bases and 1 base, in that order; junction bases with no gene match: 14. CDR3 bases: TGTGCCCGCACGTATCAGACAGGGGGCTTGTCCTACAATGAGCAGTTCTTC. Encoded protein: CARTYQTGGLSYNEQFF.

This clonotype occurred a few times. The rearrangement links TRBV6-1 to TRBJ2-4; D may be TRBD1 or TRBD2 (5 bases each). CDR1 MNHNS and CDR2 SASEGT come from the germline V gene. This CDR3 has 14 amino acids. V lost 5 bases to trimming and J lost 6 bases, with 14 bases between them. Written as DNA, the CDR3 is TGTGCCAGCAGTCTCTCGGGGCGCGGAAACATTCAGTACTTC. Translated: CASSLSGRGNIQYF.

This clonotype was recorded at least ten times. The gene calls are TRBV6-2 or TRBV6-3 and TRBJ2-1; possible D gene TRBD2, 6 bases. The CDR3 sequence is 15 residues long. V was trimmed by 2 bases and J by 4 bases, leaving 12 bases between them. The V gene's germline CDR1 is MNHEY and CDR2 SVGEGT. The chain's CDR3 is CASSYGRRTYNEQFF. The CDR3 DNA follows: TGTGCCAGCAGTTACGGGAGGCGCACTTACAATGAGCAGTTCTTC.

The chain uses TRBV7-9 and TRBJ2-1, with D hard to call. CDR1 and CDR2 from the germline V gene are SEHNR and FQNEAQ (reference sequence). V lost 0 bases, J lost 9 bases, and 12 bases lay in between. The CDR3 sequence is 14 residues long. CDR3 DNA sequence: TGTGCCAGCAGCTTAGCGTTAGTATCTGGTGAGCAGTTCTTC. Translated, it gives CASSLALVSGEQFF.

In regard to this clonotype: A read error may produce the germline difference seen at one junction end. The genes are TRBV6-5 and TRBJ1-1; a weak D match, TRBD1 (5 bases). This CDR3 contains 12 residues. The germline gives CDR1 MNHEY, CDR2 SVGAGI. The CDR3 bases are TGTACCAGCAGTTACAGGCAGGGTGAAGCTTTCTTT. Amino acid sequence: CTSSYRQGEAFF.

With regard to this clonotype: A much larger clone differs from this one at a single base, so this may be a read error. This chain joins TRBV4-3 and TRBJ2-7; TRBD2 might be the D (6 bases). This CDR3 comprises 15 residues. CDR1 is LGHNA and CDR2 is YSLEER in the germline V gene. V was shortened by 2 bases and J by 6 bases, with 17 bases between the two germline ends. The CDR3 bases are TGCGCCAGCAGCCAAACAGTCGGGAGTACGGTCGAGCAGTACTTC. This sequence encodes CASSQTVGSTVEQYF.

On this clonotype itself: A much larger clone is a single base away; this may be a read error. The gene calls are TRBV12-3 or TRBV12-4 and TRBJ1-5; TRBD1 matches at 7 bases. The CDR3 extends over 14 amino acids. CDR3 nucleotides: TGTGCCAGCACAAAGGACAGGCGGGATCACCCCCAGCATTTT. Translation gives CASTKDRRDHPQHF.

This clonotype has a single count. A junction boundary mismatches the germline segment, possibly from a read error. J is TRBJ2-7 and V is TRBV7-3; D is unclear. Germline CDR1 and CDR2: SGHTA and FQGTGA. CDR3 size: 15 residues. CDR3 sequence reads: CASSPDISRMYAQYF. CDR3 DNA: TGTGCCAGCAGCCCAGACATCTCGCGAATGTACGCGCAGTACTTC.

On this clonotype itself: The final CDR3 position lacks the conserved phenylalanine or tryptophan, pointing to a likely read error. The J gene is TRBJ1-6, the V gene TRBV11-2; 7 positions match TRBD1. Germline V gene sequence: CDR1 SGHAT, CDR2 FQNNGV. The CDR3 extends over 17 amino acids. The V gene end was trimmed by 4 bases and the J gene end by 7 bases; junction bases not matched to a gene: 13. CDR3 nucleotide sequence: TGTGCCAGCAGCTCCCCCTACCTCGGGACAGCGAATTCACCCCTCCACCTT. Translation gives CASSSPYLGTANSPLHL.

This clonotype has more than one count but fewer than ten. The chain links TRBV7-9 to TRBJ2-7; TRBD2 matches at 7 bases. Trimming removed 8 bases from V and 3 bases from J; junction bases left unmatched: 4. Germline V CDR1 and CDR2: SEHNR, FQNEAQ (reference sequence). The CDR3 extends over 12 amino acids. The CDR3 nucleotides are TGTGCCAGCCGGCTAGCGGACTACGAGCAGTACTTC. Its protein is CASRLADYEQYF. Full variable domain (outside the CDR3, taken from reference TRBV7-9 and TRBJ2-7): DTGVSQNPRHKITKRGQNVTFRCDPISEHNRLYWYRQTLGQGPEFLTYFQNEAQLEKSRLLSDRFSAERPKGSFSTLEIQRTEQGDSAMYLCASRLADYEQYFGPGTRLTVT.

This clonotype was observed many times. The chain joins TRBV2 to TRBJ2-2, with D possibly TRBD2 on 6 matching bases. CDR1 is SNHLY, CDR2 FYNNEI, per germline. V was pared by 8 bases and J by 5 bases, with 15 bases between. The length of the CDR3 is 14 residues. The CDR3 reads CASGKAGGTGELFF. Written as DNA, the CDR3 is TGTGCCAGCGGAAAAGCGGGCGGTACCGGGGAGCTGTTTTTT.

In DNA form, the CDR3 reads TGCAGTGCTAGAAAGGTCAGAAGCTTCGGAGAGACCCAGTACTTC. This translates into CSARKVRSFGETQYF. This chain joins TRBV20-1 and TRBJ2-5, with D unresolved. V lost 2 bases, J lost 4 bases, and 17 bases lay in between. The CDR3 has 15 amino acids. Germline lookup yields CDR1 DFQATT and CDR2 SNEGSKA (reference sequence).

V is TRBV2 and J is TRBJ2-2, with D unresolved. This CDR3 spans 14 amino acids. Between the trimmed V and J ends, which lost 4 bases and 3 bases, there was a span of 9 bases. Germline lookup yields CDR1 SNHLY and CDR2 FYNNEI. The CDR3 region is CASSVKPDTGELFF. CDR3 nucleotides: TGTGCCAGCAGTGTTAAACCGGACACCGGGGAGCTGTTTTTT.

This clonotype was counted between two and nine times. The J gene is TRBJ2-2, the V gene TRBV5-8; unclear D gene. CDR1 and CDR2 (germline): SGHTS, YDEGEE. The CDR3 is 15 residues long. Between the trimmed V and J ends, which lost 7 bases and 1 base, there was a span of 14 bases. CDR3 loop: CASLYGPGNTGELFF. CDR3 nucleotides: TGTGCCAGCCTATATGGTCCGGGGAACACCGGGGAGCTGTTTTTT.

The rearrangement joins TRBV10-1 to TRBJ2-7, with 10 positions matching TRBD2. Germline trimming cut 2 bases from V and 0 bases from J; bases unmatched to any gene: 13. Germline lookup yields CDR1 WNHNN and CDR2 SYGVQD (reference sequence). The CDR3 has 19 amino acids. The CDR3 loop reads CASSENQGSGRTSSYEQYF. The DNA for the CDR3 is TGCGCCAGCAGTGAGAATCAGGGTAGCGGGAGGACGAGCTCCTACGAGCAGTACTTC.

Ten or more counts support this clonotype. This chain joins TRBV5-1 and TRBJ2-3; D remains unclear. V shed 4 bases and J shed 2 bases, with 5 bases lying between them. The CDR3 runs 12 residues. Germline loops: CDR1 SGHRS, CDR2 YFSETQ. The CDR3 is CASSATTDTQYF. The CDR3 DNA reads TGCGCCAGCAGCGCAACCACAGATACGCAGTATTTT.

The table lists this clonotype with a few counts. The rearrangement joins TRBV15 to TRBJ2-4, with D tentatively TRBD1 (6 bases). Deletions cut 11 bases from V and 1 base from J, with 27 bases between. The germline CDR1 and CDR2 sequences are LNHNV and YYDKDF (reference sequence). The CDR3 runs 18 residues. The CDR3, as DNA: TGTGCCGACCAGTGGCACAGGGTCAACTGGTTGGCCAAAAACATTCAGTACTTC. It encodes CADQWHRVNWLAKNIQYF.

By sample share, this clonotype is medium-sized. The chain couples TRBV4-1 to TRBJ1-2, with 8 bases fitting TRBD1. The CDR3 has 16 amino acids. The V gene's germline CDR1 is MGHRA and CDR2 YSYEKL. V was clipped by 4 bases and J by 3 bases; unmatched bases: 10. CDR3 in DNA: TGCGCCAGCAGCCCCTTGGGGGCAGGGGGCGACTATGGCTACACCTTC. Protein: CASSPLGAGGDYGYTF.

In regard to this clonotype: This clone may be a read error of a much larger clone one base away. The conserved closing phenylalanine or tryptophan is absent in this CDR3, likely reflecting a read error. The chain carries TRBV9 and TRBJ2-3; D remains unclear. V lost 0 bases and J 2 bases, leaving 10 bases between the germline ends. Germline V gene data show CDR1 as SGDLS and CDR2 as YYNGEE. The CDR3 runs to 15 residues. Written as DNA, the CDR3 is TGTGCCAGCAGCGTAGAACTTACCTACACAGATACGCAGTATTCT. This sequence encodes CASSVELTYTDTQYS.

The rearrangement joins TRBV5-1 to TRBJ1-1; D is perhaps TRBD1 (6 bases). Trimming took off 3 bases at V and 6 bases at J, with 12 bases between the two ends. The CDR3 runs 13 residues. Germline V lookup: CDR1 SGHRS, CDR2 YFSETQ. CDR3 sequence reads: CASSSQGNSEAFF. In nucleotides, the CDR3 is TGCGCCAGCAGCTCCCAGGGGAATTCTGAAGCTTTCTTT. Variable domain in full (rest from reference TRBV5-1 and TRBJ1-1): KAGVTQTPRYLIKTRGQQVTLSCSPISGHRSVSWYQQTPGQGLQFLFEYFSETQRNKGNFPGRFSGRQFSNSRSEMNVSTLELGDSALYLCASSSQGNSEAFFGQGTRLTVV.

This clonotype appeared a few times. The chain employs TRBV20-1 and TRBJ2-5, with a possible D match to TRBD1 (5 bases). CDR3 length equals 14 residues. With 6 bases removed from V and 7 bases from J, the gap between germline ends came to 21 bases. Germline assignment: CDR1 DFQATT and CDR2 SNEGSKA (reference sequence). DNA of the CDR3: TGCAGTGCCCCCAAGGGGCAGTCCTATGGGACCCAGTACTTC. Translated, it gives CSAPKGQSYGTQYF.

Worth noting for this clonotype: Being one base from a much bigger clone, this may be a read error. J is TRBJ2-7 and V is TRBV3-1; 12 bases align to TRBD2. This CDR3 has 15 amino acids. Per the germline V gene, CDR1 is LGHDT and CDR2 is YNNKEL (reference sequence). The junction had 6 bases not matched to a gene; V was cut back by 5 bases and J by 4 bases. Here the CDR3 DNA reads TGTGCCAGCAGCAACGGGACTAGCGGGCGATACGAGCAGTACTTC. It codes for CASSNGTSGRYEQYF.

In this sample, this clonotype turned up once. Being one base from a much bigger clone, this may be a read error. The genes are TRBV19 and TRBJ1-6; 7 nucleotides agree with TRBD1. The CDR3 has 14 residues. Germline CDR1 and CDR2: LNHDA and SQIVND (reference sequence). CDR3 amino acids: CAGSPRGGNSPLHF. The CDR3 DNA reads TGTGCCGGTAGTCCCAGGGGGGGTAATTCACCCCTCCACTTT.